This TCR beta chain was sequenced during a study of OX40 agonist ivuxolimab in advanced cancers. Background on the study: Earlier anti-PD-1, anti-PD-L1 or anti-CTLA-4 therapy was permitted; less than 50% had received some. Three patients, one with hepatocellular carcinoma and two with cutaneous melanoma, responded partially. Study-wide results and caveats: Clones of CD4+ and CD8+ blood T cells grew by week 6 at doses of 0.1 to 3.0 mg/kg. Not determined was the antigen specificity of the expanded peripheral T cells.

The CDR3 totals 17 residues. J was trimmed by 4 bases and V by 6 bases; bases with no gene match: 16. Looked up from germline, CDR1 is LNHDA and CDR2 is SQIVND (reference sequence). The table came from immunoSEQ multiplex PCR; TCRdb's copy has only in-frame clones and leaves some out. The sample contains fewer than 85,000 clones, 88% of which appear only once. With regard to this clone: Its antigen remains unknown.

This TCR was recovered from an adult with an advanced solid tumor such as melanoma, head and neck, liver or kidney cancer. Here the sequenced sample was CD4+ or CD8+ T cells sorted from blood, taken in a trial of the OX40 agonist ivuxolimab. The chain recombines TRBV19 with TRBJ2-3; 7 bases fit TRBD2. The CDR3, as DNA: TGTGCCAGTAGAACCAGTGGTGGGGGGGTTTCGGCAGATACGCAGTATTTT. Translating it yields CASRTSGGGVSADTQYF. The variable domain in full, with the rest retrieved from reference TRBV19 and TRBJ2-3, is DGGITQSPKYLFRKEGQNVTLSCEQNLNHDAMYWYRQDPGQGLRLIYYSQIVNDFQKGDIAEGYSVSREKKESFPLTVTSAQKNPTAFYLCASRTSGGGVSADTQYFGPGTRLTVL.